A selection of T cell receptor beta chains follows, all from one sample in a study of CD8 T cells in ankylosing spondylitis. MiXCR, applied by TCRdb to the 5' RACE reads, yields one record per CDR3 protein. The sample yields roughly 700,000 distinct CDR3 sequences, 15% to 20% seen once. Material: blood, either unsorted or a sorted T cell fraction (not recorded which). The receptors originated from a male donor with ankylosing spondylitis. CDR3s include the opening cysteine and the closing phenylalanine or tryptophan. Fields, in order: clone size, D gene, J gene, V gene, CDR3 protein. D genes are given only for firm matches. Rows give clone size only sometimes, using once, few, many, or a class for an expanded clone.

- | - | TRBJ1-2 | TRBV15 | CATSFGGGLIDYGYTF
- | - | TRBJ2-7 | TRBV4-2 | CASSQEGSGSSSYEQYF
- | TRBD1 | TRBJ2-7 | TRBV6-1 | CASSLKAGTAAYEQYF
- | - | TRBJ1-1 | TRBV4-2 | CASSQVTGQNTEAFF
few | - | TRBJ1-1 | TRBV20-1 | CSASPPGAGIGRTEAFF
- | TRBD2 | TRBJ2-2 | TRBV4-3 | CASSPSSGGYTGELFF
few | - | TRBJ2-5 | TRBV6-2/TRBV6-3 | CASSSDKETQYF
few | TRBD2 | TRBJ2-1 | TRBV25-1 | CASSESTSGRNEQFF
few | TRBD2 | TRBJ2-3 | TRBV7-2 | CATQTSGSADTQYF
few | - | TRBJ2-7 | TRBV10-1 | CAIQTVYEQYF
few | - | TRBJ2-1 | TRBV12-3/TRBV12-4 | CASSLGPVDEQFF
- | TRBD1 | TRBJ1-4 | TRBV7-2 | CASSQNGQGAPSEKLFF
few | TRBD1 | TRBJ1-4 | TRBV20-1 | CSAPDRAREKLFF
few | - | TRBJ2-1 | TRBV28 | CASSLDGAGSYNEQFF
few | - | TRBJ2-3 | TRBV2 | CASSELGRAPHGDTQYF
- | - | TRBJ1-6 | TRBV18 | CASSAGSDNSPLHF
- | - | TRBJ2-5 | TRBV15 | CATSNTDQETQYF
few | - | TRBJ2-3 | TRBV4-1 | CASSYMARMSDTQYF
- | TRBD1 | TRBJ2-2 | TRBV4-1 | CASSTMGQGETGELFF
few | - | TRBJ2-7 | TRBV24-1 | CATGDSSRYEQYF
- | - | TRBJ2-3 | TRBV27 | CASSLVGGLIVTDTQYF